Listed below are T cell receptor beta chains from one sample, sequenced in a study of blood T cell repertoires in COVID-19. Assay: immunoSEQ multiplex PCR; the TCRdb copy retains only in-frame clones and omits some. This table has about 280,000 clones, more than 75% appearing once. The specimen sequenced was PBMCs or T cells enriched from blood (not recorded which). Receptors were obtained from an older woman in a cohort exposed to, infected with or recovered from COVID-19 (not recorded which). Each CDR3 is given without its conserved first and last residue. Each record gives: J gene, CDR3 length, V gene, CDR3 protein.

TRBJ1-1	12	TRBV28	ASRRGDSNTEAF
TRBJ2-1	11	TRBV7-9	ASGGLGNNEQF
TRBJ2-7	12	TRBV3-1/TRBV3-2	ASSRTSGSREQY
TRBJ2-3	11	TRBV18	ASSNGQADTQY
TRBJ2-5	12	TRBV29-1	SVESPAAGETQY
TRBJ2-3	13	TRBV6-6	AIGTSGSYTDTQY
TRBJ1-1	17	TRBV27	ASRNDLLAPDREGTEAF
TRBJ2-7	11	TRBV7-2	ASSLVESYEQY
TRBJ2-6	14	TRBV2	ASIRGGGSGANVLT
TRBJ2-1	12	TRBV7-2	ASSYRGLGNEQF
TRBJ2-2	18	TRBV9	ASSGDVGGTGTGNTGELF